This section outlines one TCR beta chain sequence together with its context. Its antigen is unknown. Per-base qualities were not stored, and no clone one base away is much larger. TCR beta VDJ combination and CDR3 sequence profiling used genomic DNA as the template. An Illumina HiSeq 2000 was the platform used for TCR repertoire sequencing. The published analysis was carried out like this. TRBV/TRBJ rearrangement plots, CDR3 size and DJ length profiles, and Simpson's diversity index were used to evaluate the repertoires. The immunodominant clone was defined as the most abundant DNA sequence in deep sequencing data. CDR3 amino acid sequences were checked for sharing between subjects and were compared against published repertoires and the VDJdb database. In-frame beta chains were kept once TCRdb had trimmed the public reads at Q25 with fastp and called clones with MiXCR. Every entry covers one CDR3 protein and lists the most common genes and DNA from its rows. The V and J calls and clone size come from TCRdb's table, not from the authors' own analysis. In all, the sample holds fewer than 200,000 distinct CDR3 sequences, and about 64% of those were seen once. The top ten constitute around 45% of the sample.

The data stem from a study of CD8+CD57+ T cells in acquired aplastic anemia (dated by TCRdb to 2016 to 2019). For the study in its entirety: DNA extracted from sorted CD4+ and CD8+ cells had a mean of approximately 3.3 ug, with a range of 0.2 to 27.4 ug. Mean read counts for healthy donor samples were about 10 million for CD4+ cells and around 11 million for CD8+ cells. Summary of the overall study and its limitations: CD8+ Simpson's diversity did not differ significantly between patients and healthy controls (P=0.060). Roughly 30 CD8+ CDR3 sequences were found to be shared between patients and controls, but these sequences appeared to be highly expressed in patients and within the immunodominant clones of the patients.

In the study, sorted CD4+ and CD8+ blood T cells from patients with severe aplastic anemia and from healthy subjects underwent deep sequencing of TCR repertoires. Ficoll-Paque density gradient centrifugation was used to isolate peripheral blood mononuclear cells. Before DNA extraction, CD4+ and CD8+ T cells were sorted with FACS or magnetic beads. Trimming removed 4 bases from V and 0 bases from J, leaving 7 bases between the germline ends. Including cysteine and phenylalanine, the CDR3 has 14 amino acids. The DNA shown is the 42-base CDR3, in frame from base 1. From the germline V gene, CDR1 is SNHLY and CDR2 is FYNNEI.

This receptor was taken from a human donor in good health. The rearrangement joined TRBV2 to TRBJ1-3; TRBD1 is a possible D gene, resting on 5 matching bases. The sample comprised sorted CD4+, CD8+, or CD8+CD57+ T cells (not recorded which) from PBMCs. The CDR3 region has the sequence CASSGQPSGNTIYF. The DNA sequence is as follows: TGTGCCAGCAGTGGACAGCCCTCTGGAAACACCATATATTTT.